This entry concerns a single T cell receptor beta chain. The antigen is unknown. This sample was included in a study of T cell repertoires in cytomegalovirus infection. About the research overall: Public TCR beta signatures provided an indication of both CMV infection and a matching HLA type.

Germline assignment: CDR1 MGHRA and CDR2 YSYEKL. This CDR3 comprises 16 residues. Trimming stripped 0 bases from V and 10 bases from J, with 19 bases between. TCRdb ran MiXCR on the reads and lists one entry per CDR3 protein. The sample has roughly 150,000 distinct CDR3 sequences, under 20% seen once. Study observations and caveats: CMV-specific HLA-C-restricted TCR beta clonotypes dominated the ex vivo response. Based on cumulative public TCR beta family frequency, carriers of CMV plus the relevant HLA were identified.

The gene calls are TRBV4-1 and TRBJ2-1; tentatively, D is TRBD2 (6 bases). The material sequenced was CD8+ T cells from PBMCs. The TCR sequence derives from a human donor in good health (CMV status not recorded). Some clones in this sample may be carry-over from other donors' samples. CDR3 residues: CASSQDQGTRFLEQFF. The CDR3 nucleotides read TGCGCCAGCAGCCAAGATCAAGGGACTCGTTTTCTAGAGCAGTTCTTC.